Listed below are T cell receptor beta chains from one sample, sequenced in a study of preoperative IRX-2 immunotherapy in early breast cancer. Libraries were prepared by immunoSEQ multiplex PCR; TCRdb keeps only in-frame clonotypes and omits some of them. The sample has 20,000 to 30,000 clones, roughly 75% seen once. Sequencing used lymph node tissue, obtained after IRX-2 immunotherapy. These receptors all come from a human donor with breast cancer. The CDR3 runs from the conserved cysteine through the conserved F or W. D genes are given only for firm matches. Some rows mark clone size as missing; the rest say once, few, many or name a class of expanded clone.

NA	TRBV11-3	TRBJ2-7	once	CASSLGRDGFSYEQYF	TGTGCCAGCAGCTTGGGCCGGGACGGCTTCTCCTACGAGCAGTACTTC
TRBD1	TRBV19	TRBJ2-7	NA	CATQGASPEQYF	TGTGCCACACAGGGGGCGTCTCCCGAGCAGTACTTC
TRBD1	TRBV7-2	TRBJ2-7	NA	CASSSGTGVDEQYF	TGTGCCAGCAGTTCCGGGACAGGGGTAGACGAGCAGTACTTC
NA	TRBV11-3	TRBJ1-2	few	CASSLSHTNYGYTF	TGTGCCAGCAGCTTATCGCACACCAACTATGGCTACACCTTC
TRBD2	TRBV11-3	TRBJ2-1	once	CASTIQGTSRGGPYNEQFF	TGTGCCAGCACCATCCAGGGGACTAGCCGGGGAGGGCCCTACAATGAGCAGTTCTTC
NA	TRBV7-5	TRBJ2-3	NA	CASSLDHGGGPSTDTQYF	TGTGCCAGCAGCTTAGATCACGGCGGGGGACCTAGCACAGATACGCAGTATTTT
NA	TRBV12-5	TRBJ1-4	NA	CASLQKGRGNEKLFF	TGTGCCAGCTTACAGAAGGGCAGGGGTAATGAAAAACTGTTTTTT
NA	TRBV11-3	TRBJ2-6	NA	CASSLQGLSGANVLTF	TGTGCCAGCAGCTTACAGGGACTCTCTGGGGCCAACGTCCTGACTTTC
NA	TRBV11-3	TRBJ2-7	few	CASSQSSGNYEQYF	TGTGCCAGCAGCCAGAGCAGTGGGAACTACGAGCAGTACTTC
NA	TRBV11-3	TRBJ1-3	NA	CASSLMAKGAGNTIYF	TGTGCCAGCAGCTTAATGGCAAAAGGGGCAGGAAACACCATATATTTT
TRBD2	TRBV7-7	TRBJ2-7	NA	CASNSDPTSGYEQYF	TGTGCCAGCAACTCCGACCCGACTAGCGGCTACGAGCAGTACTTC
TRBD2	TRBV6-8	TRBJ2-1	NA	CASSLLTSDNEQFF	TGTGCCAGCAGTTTATTGACTAGCGACAATGAGCAGTTCTTC
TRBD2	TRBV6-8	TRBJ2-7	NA	CASSRGTSGSYEQYF	TGTGCCAGCAGCCGCGGGACTAGCGGGAGCTACGAGCAGTACTTC
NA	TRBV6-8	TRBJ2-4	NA	CASSPTGSGFVDIQYF	TGTGCCAGCAGCCCTACCGGTTCAGGGTTTGTAGACATTCAGTACTTC
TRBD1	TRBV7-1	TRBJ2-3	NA	CASSLGGRGGSDTQYF	TGTGCCAGCAGCTTAGGCGGCAGAGGGGGCTCAGATACGCAGTATTTT
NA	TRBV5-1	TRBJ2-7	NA	CASSLVPGITGEQYF	TGCGCCAGCAGCTTGGTGCCGGGAATAACGGGCGAGCAGTACTTC
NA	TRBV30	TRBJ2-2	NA	CAWSNRPTGELFF	TGTGCCTGGAGTAACAGGCCCACCGGGGAGCTGTTTTTT
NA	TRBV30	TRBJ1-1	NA	CAWTIQGNTEAFF	TGTGCCTGGACCATCCAGGGAAATACTGAAGCTTTCTTT
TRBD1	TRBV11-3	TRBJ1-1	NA	CASSLGGQGRTEAFF	TGTGCCAGCAGCTTAGGAGGACAGGGGCGGACTGAAGCTTTCTTT
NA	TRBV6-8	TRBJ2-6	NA	CASSLKGPSGANVLTF	TGTGCCAGCAGTTTGAAGGGCCCCTCTGGGGCCAACGTCCTGACTTTC
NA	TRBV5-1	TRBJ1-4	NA	CVEGAGGRVYEKLFF	TGCGTCGAAGGGGCAGGAGGCCGCGTTTATGAAAAACTGTTTTTT
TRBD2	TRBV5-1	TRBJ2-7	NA	CASSRGGGLAGYEQYF	TGCGCCAGCAGCAGGGGCGGGGGACTAGCGGGATACGAGCAGTACTTC
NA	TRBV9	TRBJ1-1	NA	CASSDGFNTEAFF	TGTGCCAGCAGTGATGGATTTAACACTGAAGCTTTCTTT
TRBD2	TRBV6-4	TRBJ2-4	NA	CASKSLGPSGSGIQYF	TGTGCCAGCAAAAGTCTAGGTCCTAGCGGGTCTGGCATTCAGTACTTC
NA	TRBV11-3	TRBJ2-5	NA	CASSLRGGAVKAQYF	TGTGCCAGCAGCTTACGGGGCGGGGCGGTAAAGGCCCAGTACTTC
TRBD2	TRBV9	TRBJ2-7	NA	CASRGLAGYEQYF	TGTGCCAGCAGGGGACTAGCGGGCTACGAGCAGTACTTC
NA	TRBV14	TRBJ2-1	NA	CASSHGGHYNEQFF	TGTGCCAGCAGCCACGGGGGCCACTACAATGAGCAGTTCTTC